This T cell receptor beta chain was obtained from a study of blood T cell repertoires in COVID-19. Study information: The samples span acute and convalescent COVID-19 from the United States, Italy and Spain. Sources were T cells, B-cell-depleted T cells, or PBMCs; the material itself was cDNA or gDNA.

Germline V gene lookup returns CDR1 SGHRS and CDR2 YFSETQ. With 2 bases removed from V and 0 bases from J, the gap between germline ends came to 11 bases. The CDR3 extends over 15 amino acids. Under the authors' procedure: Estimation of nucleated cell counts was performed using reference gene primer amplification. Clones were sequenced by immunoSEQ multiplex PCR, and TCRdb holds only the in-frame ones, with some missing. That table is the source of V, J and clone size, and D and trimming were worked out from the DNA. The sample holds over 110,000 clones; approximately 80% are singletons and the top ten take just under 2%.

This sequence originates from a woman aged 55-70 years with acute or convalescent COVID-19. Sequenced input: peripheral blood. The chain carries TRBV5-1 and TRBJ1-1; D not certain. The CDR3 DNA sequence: TGCGCCAGCAGCTTATCCGCAGTACTGAACACTGAAGCTTTCTTT. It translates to CASSLSAVLNTEAFF.